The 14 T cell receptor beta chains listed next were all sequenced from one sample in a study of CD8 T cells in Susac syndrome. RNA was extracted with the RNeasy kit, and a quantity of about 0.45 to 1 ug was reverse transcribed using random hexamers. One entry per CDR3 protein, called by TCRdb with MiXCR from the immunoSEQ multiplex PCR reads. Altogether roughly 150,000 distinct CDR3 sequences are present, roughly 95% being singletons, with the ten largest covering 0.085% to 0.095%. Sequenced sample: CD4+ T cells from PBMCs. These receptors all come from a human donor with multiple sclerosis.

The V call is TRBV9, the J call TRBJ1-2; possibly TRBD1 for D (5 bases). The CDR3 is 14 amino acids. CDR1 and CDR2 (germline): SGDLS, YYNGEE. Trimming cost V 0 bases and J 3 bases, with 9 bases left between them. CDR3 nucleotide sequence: TGTGCCAGCAGCGTAGGGTCGGGGCACTATGGCTACACCTTC. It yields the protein CASSVGSGHYGYTF. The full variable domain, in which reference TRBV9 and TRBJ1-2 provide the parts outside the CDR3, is DSGVTQTPKHLITATGQRVTLRCSPRSGDLSVYWYQQSLDQGLQFLIQYYNGEERAKGNILERFSAQQFPDLHSELNLSSLELGDSALYFCASSVGSGHYGYTFGSGTRLTVV.

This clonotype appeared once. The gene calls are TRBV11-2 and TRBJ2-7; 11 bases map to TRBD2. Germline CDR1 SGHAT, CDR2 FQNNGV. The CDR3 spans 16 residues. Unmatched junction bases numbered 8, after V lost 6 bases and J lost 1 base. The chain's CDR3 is CASSSGRAFHSYEQYF. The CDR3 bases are TGTGCCAGCAGTAGCGGGAGGGCCTTTCATTCCTACGAGCAGTACTTC.

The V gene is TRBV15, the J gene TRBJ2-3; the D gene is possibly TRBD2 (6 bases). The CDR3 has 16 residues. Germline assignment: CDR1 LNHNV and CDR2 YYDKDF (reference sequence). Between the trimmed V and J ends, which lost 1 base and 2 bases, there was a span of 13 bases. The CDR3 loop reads CATSRGLAKFTDTQYF. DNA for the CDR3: TGTGCCACCAGCAGAGGGCTAGCGAAATTCACAGATACGCAGTATTTT.

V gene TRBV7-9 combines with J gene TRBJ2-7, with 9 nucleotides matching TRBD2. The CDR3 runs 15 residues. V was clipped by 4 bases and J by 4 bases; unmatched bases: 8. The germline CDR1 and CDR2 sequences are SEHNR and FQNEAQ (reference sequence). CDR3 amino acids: CASSSYGTSQYEQYF. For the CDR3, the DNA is TGTGCCAGCAGCTCTTACGGGACTAGCCAATACGAGCAGTACTTC.

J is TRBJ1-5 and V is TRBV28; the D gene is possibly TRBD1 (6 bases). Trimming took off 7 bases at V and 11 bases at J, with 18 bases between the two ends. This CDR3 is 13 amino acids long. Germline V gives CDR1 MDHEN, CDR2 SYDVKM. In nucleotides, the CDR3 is TGTGCCAGCACCCTTAGGGGGATAGGGGCCCAGCATTTT. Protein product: CASTLRGIGAQHF.

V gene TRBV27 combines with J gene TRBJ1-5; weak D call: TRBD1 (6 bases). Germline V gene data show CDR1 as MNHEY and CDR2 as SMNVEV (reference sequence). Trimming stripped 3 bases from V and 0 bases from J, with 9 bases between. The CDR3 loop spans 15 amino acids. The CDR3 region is CASSFQGYSNQPQHF. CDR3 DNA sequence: TGTGCCAGCAGTTTTCAGGGGTATAGCAATCAGCCCCAGCATTTT.

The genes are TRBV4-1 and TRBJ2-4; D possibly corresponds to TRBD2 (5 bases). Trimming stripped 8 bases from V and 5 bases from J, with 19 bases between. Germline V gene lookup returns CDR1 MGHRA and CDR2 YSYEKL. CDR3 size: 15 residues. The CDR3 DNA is TGCGCCAGCGGCCCGCGTCCAACTAGGGAAAACATTCAGTACTTC. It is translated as CASGPRPTRENIQYF.

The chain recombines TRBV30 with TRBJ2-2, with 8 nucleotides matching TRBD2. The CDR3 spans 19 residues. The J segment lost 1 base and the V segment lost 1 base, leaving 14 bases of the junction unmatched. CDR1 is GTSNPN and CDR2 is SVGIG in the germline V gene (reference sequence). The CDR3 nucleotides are TGTGCCTGGAGTGGGGAAGAGCTTTCTAGCGGGCAGAACACCGGGGAGCTGTTTTTT. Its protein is CAWSGEELSSGQNTGELFF.

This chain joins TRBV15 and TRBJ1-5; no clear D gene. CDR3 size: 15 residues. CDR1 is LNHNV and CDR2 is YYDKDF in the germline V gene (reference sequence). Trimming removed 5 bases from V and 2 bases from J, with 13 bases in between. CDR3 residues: CATSAGGFGNQPQHF. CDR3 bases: TGTGCCACCAGCGCCGGAGGGTTTGGCAATCAGCCCCAGCATTTT.

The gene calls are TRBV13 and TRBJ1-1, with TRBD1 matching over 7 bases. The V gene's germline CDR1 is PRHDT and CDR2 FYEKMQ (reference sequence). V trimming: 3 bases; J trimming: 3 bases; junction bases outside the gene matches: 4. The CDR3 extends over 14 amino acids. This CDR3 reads CASSLGQLYTEAFF. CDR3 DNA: TGTGCCAGCAGCTTGGGACAGCTGTACACTGAAGCTTTCTTT.

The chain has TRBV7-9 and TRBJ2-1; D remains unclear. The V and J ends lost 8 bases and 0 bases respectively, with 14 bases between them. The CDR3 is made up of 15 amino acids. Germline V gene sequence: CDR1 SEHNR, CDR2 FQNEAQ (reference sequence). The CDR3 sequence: CASRRVPSSYNEQFF. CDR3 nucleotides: TGTGCCAGCCGCCGGGTACCAAGCTCCTACAATGAGCAGTTCTTC.

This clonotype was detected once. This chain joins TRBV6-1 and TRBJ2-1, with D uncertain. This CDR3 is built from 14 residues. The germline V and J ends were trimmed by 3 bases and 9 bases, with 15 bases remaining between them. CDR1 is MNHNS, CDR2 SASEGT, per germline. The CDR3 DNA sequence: TGTGCCAGCAGTGATGCGACAAGTCGCCGTGAGCAGTTCTTC. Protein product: CASSDATSRREQFF.

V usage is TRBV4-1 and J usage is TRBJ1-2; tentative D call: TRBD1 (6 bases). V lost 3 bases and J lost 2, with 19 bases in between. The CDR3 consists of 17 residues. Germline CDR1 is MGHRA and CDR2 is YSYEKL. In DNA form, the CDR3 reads TGCGCCAGCAGCCACCCCCAGGACAGTGAGAGAAACTATGGCTACACCTTC. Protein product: CASSHPQDSERNYGYTF.

The CDR3 region is CASSLATNTEAFF. The CDR3 DNA is TGTGCCAGCAGTTTAGCCACTAACACTGAAGCTTTCTTT. The chain recombines TRBV28 with TRBJ1-1; D call uncertain. Germline V gene data show CDR1 as MDHEN and CDR2 as SYDVKM. The CDR3 has 13 amino acids. The V end lost 2 bases, the J end lost 2 bases, and 6 bases lay between the germline ends.